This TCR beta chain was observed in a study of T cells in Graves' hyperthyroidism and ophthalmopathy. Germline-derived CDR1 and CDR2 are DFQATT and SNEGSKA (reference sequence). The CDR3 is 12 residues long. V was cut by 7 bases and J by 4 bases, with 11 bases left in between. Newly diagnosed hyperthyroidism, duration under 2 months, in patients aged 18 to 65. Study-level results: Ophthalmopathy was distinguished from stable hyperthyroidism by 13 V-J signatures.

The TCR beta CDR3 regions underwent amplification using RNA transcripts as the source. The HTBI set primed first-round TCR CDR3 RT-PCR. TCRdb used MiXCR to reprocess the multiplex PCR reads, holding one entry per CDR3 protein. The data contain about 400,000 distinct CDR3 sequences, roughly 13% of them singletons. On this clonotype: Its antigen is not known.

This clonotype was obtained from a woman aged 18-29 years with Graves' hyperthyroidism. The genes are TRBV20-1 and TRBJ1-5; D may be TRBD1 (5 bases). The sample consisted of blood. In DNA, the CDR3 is TGCAGTGGGGGCCAGGTTAATCAGCCCCAGCATTTT. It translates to CSGGQVNQPQHF.